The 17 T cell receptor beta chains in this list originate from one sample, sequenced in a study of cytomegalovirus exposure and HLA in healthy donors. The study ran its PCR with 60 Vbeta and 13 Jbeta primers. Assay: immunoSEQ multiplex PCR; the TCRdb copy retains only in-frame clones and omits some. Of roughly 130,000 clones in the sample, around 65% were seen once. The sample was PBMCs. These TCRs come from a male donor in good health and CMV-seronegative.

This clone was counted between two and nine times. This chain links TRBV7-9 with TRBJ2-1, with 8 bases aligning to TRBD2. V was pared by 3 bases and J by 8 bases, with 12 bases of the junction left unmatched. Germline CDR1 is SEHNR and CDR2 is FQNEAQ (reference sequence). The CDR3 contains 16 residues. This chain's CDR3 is CASSFVQGLDIDEQFF. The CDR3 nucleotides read TGTGCCAGCAGCTTCGTCCAGGGACTAGATATAGATGAGCAGTTCTTC.

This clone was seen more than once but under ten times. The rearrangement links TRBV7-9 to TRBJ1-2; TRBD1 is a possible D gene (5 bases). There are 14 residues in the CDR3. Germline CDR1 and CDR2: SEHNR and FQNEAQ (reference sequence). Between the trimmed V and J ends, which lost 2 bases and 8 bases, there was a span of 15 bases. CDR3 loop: CASSLLIGERGYTF. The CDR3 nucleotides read TGTGCCAGCAGCTTACTAATAGGGGAAAGGGGCTACACCTTC.

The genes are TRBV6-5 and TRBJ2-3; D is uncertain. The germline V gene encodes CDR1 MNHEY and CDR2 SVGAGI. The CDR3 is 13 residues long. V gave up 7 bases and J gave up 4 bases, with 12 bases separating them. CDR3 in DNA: TGTGCCAGCAACACAGATGGCGCAGATACGCAGTATTTT. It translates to CASNTDGADTQYF.

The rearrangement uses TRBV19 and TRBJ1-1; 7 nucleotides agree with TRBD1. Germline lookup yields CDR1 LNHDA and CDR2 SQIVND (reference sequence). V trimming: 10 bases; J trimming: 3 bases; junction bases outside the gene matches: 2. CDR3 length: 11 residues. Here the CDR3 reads CATQGDTEAFF. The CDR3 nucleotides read TGTGCCACCCAGGGGGACACTGAAGCTTTCTTT. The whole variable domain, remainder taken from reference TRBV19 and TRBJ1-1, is DGGITQSPKYLFRKEGQNVTLSCEQNLNHDAMYWYRQDPGQGLRLIYYSQIVNDFQKGDIAEGYSVSREKKESFPLTVTSAQKNPTAFYLCATQGDTEAFFGQGTRLTVV.

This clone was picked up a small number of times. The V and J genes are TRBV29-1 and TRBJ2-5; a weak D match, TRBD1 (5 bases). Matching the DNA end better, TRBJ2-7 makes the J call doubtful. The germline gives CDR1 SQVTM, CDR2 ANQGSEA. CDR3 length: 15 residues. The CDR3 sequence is CSVQRGWTSTSEQYF. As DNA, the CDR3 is TGCAGCGTCCAAAGGGGTTGGACCTCGACCTCCGAGCAGTACTTC.

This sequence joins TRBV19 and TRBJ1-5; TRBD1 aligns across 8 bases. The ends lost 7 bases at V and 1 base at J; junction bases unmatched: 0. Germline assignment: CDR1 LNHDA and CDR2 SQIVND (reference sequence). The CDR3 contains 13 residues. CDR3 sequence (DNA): TGTGCCAGTACAGGGGGCAGCAATCAGCCCCAGCATTTT. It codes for CASTGGSNQPQHF.

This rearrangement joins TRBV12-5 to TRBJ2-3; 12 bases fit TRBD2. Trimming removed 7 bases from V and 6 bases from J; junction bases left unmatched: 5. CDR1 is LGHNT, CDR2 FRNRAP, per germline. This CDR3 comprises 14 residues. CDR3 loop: CASASGGAWDTQYF. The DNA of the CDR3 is TGTGCTAGTGCTAGCGGGGGGGCCTGGGATACGCAGTATTTT.

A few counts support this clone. The DNA for the CDR3 is TGCGCCAGCAGCCAAGATCCTCGGGGGGTTACTGAAGCTTTCTTT. Protein product: CASSQDPRGVTEAFF. The chain joins TRBV4-1 to TRBJ1-1; a weak D match, TRBD1 (5 bases). Trimming left V 0 bases short and J 5 bases short, with 13 bases between. Germline CDR1 reads MGHRA; CDR2 reads YSYEKL. There are 15 residues in the CDR3.

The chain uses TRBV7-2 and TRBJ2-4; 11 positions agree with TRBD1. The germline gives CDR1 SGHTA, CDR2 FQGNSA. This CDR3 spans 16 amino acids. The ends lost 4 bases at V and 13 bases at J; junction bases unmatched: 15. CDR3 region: CASSYRFGQGAVYQYF. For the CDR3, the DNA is TGTGCCAGCAGCTATCGATTCGGACAGGGGGCGGTCTACCAGTACTTC.

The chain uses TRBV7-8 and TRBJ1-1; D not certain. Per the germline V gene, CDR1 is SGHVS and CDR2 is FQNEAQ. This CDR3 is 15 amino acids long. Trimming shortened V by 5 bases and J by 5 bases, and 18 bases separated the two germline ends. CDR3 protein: CASSPREVGLTEAFF. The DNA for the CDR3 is TGTGCCAGCAGCCCTCGGGAGGTTGGGTTAACTGAAGCTTTCTTT.

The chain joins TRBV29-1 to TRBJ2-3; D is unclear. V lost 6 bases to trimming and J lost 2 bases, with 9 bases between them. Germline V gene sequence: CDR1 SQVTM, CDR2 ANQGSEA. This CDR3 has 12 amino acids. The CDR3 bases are TGCAGCGTCTACTACTCCACAGATACGCAGTATTTT. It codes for CSVYYSTDTQYF.

The CDR3 loop is CASSLGTRVGELFF. In nucleotides, the CDR3 is TGTGCCAGCAGCTTGGGGACACGTGTCGGGGAGCTGTTTTTT. The gene calls are TRBV7-2 and TRBJ2-2; weak D call: TRBD1 (6 bases). The CDR3 consists of 14 residues. Per the germline V gene, CDR1 is SGHTA and CDR2 is FQGNSA. The V and J ends lost 3 bases and 7 bases respectively, with 12 bases between them. Full variable domain (remainder filled in from reference TRBV7-2 and TRBJ2-2): GAGVSQSPSNKVTEKGKDVELRCDPISGHTALYWYRQSLGQGLEFLIYFQGNSAPDKSGLPSDRFSAERTGGSVSTLTIQRTQQEDSAVYLCASSLGTRVGELFFGEGSRLTVL.

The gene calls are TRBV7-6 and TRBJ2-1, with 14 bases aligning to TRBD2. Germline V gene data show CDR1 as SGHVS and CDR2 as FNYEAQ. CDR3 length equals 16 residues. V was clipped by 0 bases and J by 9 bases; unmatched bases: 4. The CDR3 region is CASSLATSGGVGEQFF. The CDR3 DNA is TGTGCCAGCAGCTTAGCGACTAGCGGGGGGGTTGGTGAGCAGTTCTTC. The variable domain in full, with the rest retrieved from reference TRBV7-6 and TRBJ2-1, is GAGVSQSPRYKVTKRGQDVALRCDPISGHVSLYWYRQALGQGPEFLTYFNYEAQQDKSGLPNDRFSAERPEGSISTLTIQRTEQRDSAMYRCASSLATSGGVGEQFFGPGTRLTVL.

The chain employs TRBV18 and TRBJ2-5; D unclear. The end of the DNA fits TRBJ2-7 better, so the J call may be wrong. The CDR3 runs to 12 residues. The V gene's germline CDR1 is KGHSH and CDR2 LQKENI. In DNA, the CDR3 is TGTGCCAGCTCACGGACGGACTACGAGCAGTACTTC. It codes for CASSRTDYEQYF.

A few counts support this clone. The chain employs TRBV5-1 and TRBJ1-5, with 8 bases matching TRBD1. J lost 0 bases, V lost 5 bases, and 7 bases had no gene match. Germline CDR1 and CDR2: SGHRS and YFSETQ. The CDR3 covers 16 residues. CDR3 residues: CASRPETGDSNQPQHF. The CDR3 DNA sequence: TGCGCCAGCAGGCCCGAGACAGGGGATAGCAATCAGCCCCAGCATTTT.

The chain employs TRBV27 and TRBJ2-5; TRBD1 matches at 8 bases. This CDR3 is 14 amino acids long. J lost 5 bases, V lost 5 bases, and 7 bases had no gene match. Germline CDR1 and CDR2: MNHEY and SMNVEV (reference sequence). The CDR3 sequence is CASSGRTGIETQYF. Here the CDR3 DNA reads TGTGCCAGCAGTGGCCGGACAGGGATCGAGACCCAGTACTTC.

CDR3 nucleotide sequence: TGTGCCAGCAGCGTAAGGGGGTACGTTTACAATGAGCAGTTCTTC. This gives the protein CASSVRGYVYNEQFF. The chain couples TRBV9 to TRBJ2-1, with D possibly TRBD1 on 6 matching bases. Trimming cost V 1 base and J 4 bases, with 12 bases left between them. Germline-derived CDR1 and CDR2 are SGDLS and YYNGEE. CDR3 length equals 15 residues.